The 21 T cell receptor beta chains in this list originate from one sample, sequenced in a study of cytomegalovirus exposure and HLA in healthy donors. The PCR used 60 Vbeta and 13 Jbeta primers. Sequenced by immunoSEQ multiplex PCR; TCRdb stores in-frame clones only, minus some. The table has around 150,000 clones, around 64% seen once. The sample comprised PBMCs. Source of these receptors: a woman between 25 and 40 years old in good health and CMV-seronegative.

The chain links TRBV2 to TRBJ1-2, with unresolved D. Deletions cut 6 bases from V and 9 bases from J, with 14 bases between. The germline gives CDR1 SNHLY, CDR2 FYNNEI. This CDR3 comprises 12 residues. CDR3 residues: CASSGGGLSYTF. The CDR3 DNA reads as TGTGCCAGCAGCGGTGGAGGTCTAAGCTACACCTTC. The whole variable domain, filled in from reference TRBV2 and TRBJ1-2, reads EPEVTQTPSHQVTQMGQEVILRCVPISNHLYFYWYRQILGQKVEFLVSFYNNEISEKSEIFDDQFSVERPDGSNFTLKIRSTKLEDSAMYFCASSGGGLSYTFGSGTRLTVV.

This sequence joins TRBV27 and TRBJ2-5; weak D call: TRBD1 (6 bases). The CDR3 runs 15 residues. Germline V gives CDR1 MNHEY, CDR2 SMNVEV (reference sequence). Trimming removed 4 bases from V and 5 bases from J, with 17 bases in between. The CDR3: CASSSFMTGWETQYF. The CDR3, as DNA: TGTGCCAGCAGTTCCTTTATGACAGGATGGGAGACCCAGTACTTC.

This chain links TRBV7-2 with TRBJ1-4, with D possibly being TRBD1 (6 bases). Trimming took 3 bases from V and 8 from J, leaving 7 bases between them. The CDR3 totals 12 residues. Germline V gives CDR1 SGHTA, CDR2 FQGNSA. This CDR3 is CASSLRGEKLFF. The CDR3 bases are TGTGCCAGCAGCTTGAGGGGGGAAAAACTGTTTTTT.

The chain employs TRBV6-5 and TRBJ2-7; D is unresolved. The CDR3 has 9 amino acids. CDR1 is MNHEY, CDR2 SVGAGI, per germline. Deletions cut 7 bases from V and 10 bases from J, with 8 bases between. For the CDR3, the DNA is TGTGCCAGCACCGGGTATCAGTACTTC. It codes for CASTGYQYF.

V and J are TRBV25-1 and TRBJ2-2; D not resolved. Germline V gives CDR1 MGHDK, CDR2 SYGVNS. V gave up 2 bases and J gave up 5 bases, with 6 bases separating them. CDR3 length: 13 residues. The CDR3 DNA is TGTGCCAGCAGTGAACACGGTACCGGGGAGCTGTTTTTT. Its translation is CASSEHGTGELFF. Together with reference TRBV25-1 and TRBJ2-2, the CDR3 gives the full variable domain: EADIYQTPRYLVIGTGKKITLECSQTMGHDKMYWYQQDPGMELHLIHYSYGVNSTEKGDLSSESTVSRIRTEHFPLTLESARPSHTSQYLCASSEHGTGELFFGEGSRLTVL.

The chain couples TRBV5-4 to TRBJ1-3, with a possible D match to TRBD1 (5 bases). The CDR3 contains 16 residues. Trimming pared 3 bases from V and 1 base from J, leaving 14 bases between. CDR1 and CDR2 from the germline V gene are SGHNT and YYREEE (reference sequence). CDR3 loop: CASSSTGTFSGNTIYF. The CDR3 DNA reads as TGTGCCAGCAGCTCGACCGGGACTTTTTCTGGAAACACCATATATTTT.

The chain carries TRBV4-1 and TRBJ2-3; no reliable D call. Trimming took 1 base from V and 0 from J, leaving 17 bases between them. The CDR3 totals 18 residues. Germline V gene sequence: CDR1 MGHRA, CDR2 YSYEKL. CDR3: CASSQATFYVTSTDTQYF. Here the CDR3 DNA reads TGCGCCAGCAGCCAAGCCACCTTCTATGTCACTAGCACAGATACGCAGTATTTT.

This clone was observed once. The gene calls are TRBV18 and TRBJ2-1; D might be TRBD1 (5 bases). CDR1 and CDR2 (germline): KGHSH, LQKENI. This CDR3 comprises 14 residues. Trimming removed 4 bases at V and 7 bases at J, with 14 bases between. CDR3: CASSRTSAMNEQFF. For the CDR3, the DNA is TGTGCCAGCTCACGGACATCTGCTATGAATGAGCAGTTCTTC.

The chain has TRBV30 and TRBJ2-1; a weak D match, TRBD1 (6 bases). The CDR3 extends over 17 amino acids. The ends were cut back, 3 bases at V and 0 bases at J, with 18 bases in the middle. Germline V gene data show CDR1 as GTSNPN and CDR2 as SVGIG (reference sequence). The CDR3 region is CAWRPRTVIISYNEQFF. The DNA of the CDR3 is TGTGCCTGGAGACCTCGGACAGTAATTATCTCCTACAATGAGCAGTTCTTC.

This clone was recorded only once. V gene TRBV7-3 combines with J gene TRBJ1-5; 7 bases align to TRBD1. The CDR3 extends over 13 amino acids. Germline trimming cut 4 bases from V and 5 bases from J; bases unmatched to any gene: 2. CDR1 is SGHTA, CDR2 FQGTGA, per germline. The CDR3 here is CASSSTGDQPQHF. CDR3 nucleotide sequence: TGTGCCAGCAGCTCCACAGGGGATCAGCCCCAGCATTTT.

The chain is built from TRBV19 and TRBJ2-7, with a possible D match to TRBD1 (5 bases). The germline CDR1 and CDR2 sequences are LNHDA and SQIVND (reference sequence). Between the trimmed V and J ends, which lost 2 bases and 2 bases, there was a span of 10 bases. The CDR3 runs 14 residues. The CDR3 region is CASSIIGEPYEQYF. CDR3 sequence (DNA): TGTGCCAGTAGTATAATAGGGGAACCCTACGAGCAGTACTTC.

The chain employs TRBV4-3 and TRBJ2-7, with TRBD1 as a possible D gene (7 bases). Germline V gene data show CDR1 as LGHNA and CDR2 as YSLEER. There are 16 residues in the CDR3. V lost 0 bases, J lost 2 bases, and 14 bases lay in between. CDR3 region: CASSQEVTRGAYEQYF. CDR3 nucleotides: TGCGCCAGCAGCCAAGAAGTGACCAGGGGGGCCTACGAGCAGTACTTC.

The J gene is TRBJ2-2, the V gene TRBV7-9; no clear D. Germline V gene lookup returns CDR1 SEHNR and CDR2 FQNEAQ (reference sequence). Trimming removed 1 base from V and 10 bases from J, with 10 bases in between. The CDR3 spans 13 residues. The CDR3 loop is CASSLGPSVELFF. CDR3 nucleotides: TGTGCCAGCAGCTTAGGTCCCTCTGTGGAGCTGTTTTTT.

This chain connects TRBV4-1 to TRBJ1-6, with D possibly being TRBD1 (5 bases). V lost 1 base, J lost 6 bases, and 13 bases lay in between. The CDR3 contains 16 residues. The germline V gene encodes CDR1 MGHRA and CDR2 YSYEKL. For the CDR3, the DNA is TGCGCCAGCAGCCAAGCCCCGACAGAATTTAATTCACCCCTCCACTTT. This codes for CASSQAPTEFNSPLHF.

The table lists this clone with a few counts. This sequence joins TRBV27 and TRBJ1-1; D not certain. CDR3 length: 18 amino acids. Germline V lookup: CDR1 MNHEY, CDR2 SMNVEV (reference sequence). Trimming took 4 bases from V and 1 from J, leaving 22 bases between them. Here the CDR3 reads CASSSRESGARPNTEAFF. In DNA form, the CDR3 reads TGTGCCAGCAGTTCTAGGGAGTCTGGTGCCAGGCCGAACACTGAAGCTTTCTTT.

This clone has just a few counts. The chain couples TRBV28 to TRBJ2-7; D call uncertain. This CDR3 contains 13 residues. Looked up from germline, CDR1 is MDHEN and CDR2 is SYDVKM. Between the trimmed V and J ends, which lost 4 bases and 4 bases, there was a span of 11 bases. The CDR3 bases are TGTGCCAGCAGTTCCCCAGACATTTACGAGCAGTACTTC. This encodes CASSSPDIYEQYF. Variable domain in full (rest from reference TRBV28 and TRBJ2-7): DVKVTQSSRYLVKRTGEKVFLECVQDMDHENMFWYRQDPGLGLRLIYFSYDVKMKEKGDIPEGYSVSREKKERFSLILESASTNQTSMYLCASSSPDIYEQYFGPGTRLTVT.

This clone was found a few times. The chain's CDR3 is CASSLRGARNSGNTIYF. In nucleotides, the CDR3 is TGTGCCAGCAGCTTACGGGGGGCAAGGAATTCTGGAAACACCATATATTTT. The rearrangement joins TRBV7-6 to TRBJ1-3; D possibly corresponds to TRBD1 (6 bases). With 2 bases removed from V and 1 base from J, the gap between germline ends came to 15 bases. This CDR3 has 17 amino acids. Germline loops: CDR1 SGHVS, CDR2 FNYEAQ.

The CDR3 region has the DNA TGCGCCAGCAGCGCCAACTACAGGGGCAACTATGGCTACACCTTC. This encodes CASSANYRGNYGYTF. The V gene is TRBV4-3, the J gene TRBJ1-2; 7 positions agree with TRBD1. This CDR3 has 15 amino acids. Trimming took 5 bases from V and 2 from J; bases not matched to a gene: 8. Per germline, CDR1 LGHNA and CDR2 YSLEER.

V usage is TRBV19 and J usage is TRBJ2-7; D remains ambiguous. Trimming removed 5 bases at V and 5 bases at J, with 13 bases between. In germline, CDR1 is LNHDA, CDR2 SQIVND (reference sequence). The CDR3 extends over 13 amino acids. As DNA, the CDR3 is TGTGCCAGTAGTCTAGGAACAATCCACGAGCAGTACTTC. Translating gives CASSLGTIHEQYF.

The rearrangement links TRBV6-1 to TRBJ1-5; no firm D call. V was pared by 11 bases and J by 9 bases, with 5 bases between. Per germline, CDR1 MNHNS and CDR2 SASEGT. The CDR3 length is 8 residues. The CDR3 loop is CAPLPQHF. In DNA form, the CDR3 reads TGTGCCCCTCTGCCCCAGCATTTT.

V gene TRBV7-9 combines with J gene TRBJ1-2; D not resolved. There are 14 residues in the CDR3. Germline lookup yields CDR1 SEHNR and CDR2 FQNEAQ (reference sequence). Trimming shortened V by 1 base and J by 4 bases, and 10 bases separated the two germline ends. DNA for the CDR3: TGTGCCAGCAGCTTAGACGCCTCAGGCTATGGCTACACCTTC. This translates into CASSLDASGYGYTF. The variable domain in full, with the rest retrieved from reference TRBV7-9 and TRBJ1-2, is DTGVSQNPRHKITKRGQNVTFRCDPISEHNRLYWYRQTLGQGPEFLTYFQNEAQLEKSRLLSDRFSAERPKGSFSTLEIQRTEQGDSAMYLCASSLDASGYGYTFGSGTRLTVV.